This T cell receptor (beta chain) was sequenced for a study of blood T cell repertoires in COVID-19. The overall study: In each case, the material was cDNA or gDNA derived from T cells, B-cell-depleted T cells, or PBMCs.

Germline assignment: CDR1 KGHSH and CDR2 LQKENI. This CDR3 is 14 amino acids long. The ends lost 3 bases at V and 4 bases at J; junction bases unmatched: 4. Data came from immunoSEQ multiplex PCR; TCRdb stores just in-frame clones and leaves some out. Among a few hundred thousand clones listed, 70% to 90% were seen once. This clonotype was sampled from a man younger than 40 with active or convalescent COVID-19. The specimen was peripheral blood. This chain joins TRBV18 and TRBJ1-1, with 8 bases fitting TRBD1. This chain's CDR3 is CASSPIGQGTEAFF. The CDR3 DNA follows: TGTGCCAGCTCACCCATCGGACAGGGCACTGAAGCTTTCTTT.